This T cell receptor (beta chain) was retrieved from a study of shared clonotypes between healthy human individuals. Profiled with immunoSEQ multiplex PCR; TCRdb holds only in-frame clones, not every one. Here the sample spans around 1.4 million clones, around 98.5% being singletons. This CDR3 region has 14 residues. Germline loops: CDR1 SGHRS, CDR2 YFSETQ. Trimming stripped 4 bases from V and 3 bases from J, with 12 bases between. This TCR was recovered from a young man in good health. The rearrangement joins TRBV5-1 to TRBJ2-3; D gene uncertain. The sequencing input was naive CD4+ T cells sorted from blood. Regarding subset: CD45RA+ positively selected. The CDR3 region has the DNA TGCGCCAGCAGCCCCGGGTCGCTGACAGATACGCAGTATTTT. This codes for CASSPGSLTDTQYF. Drawing the rest from reference TRBV5-1 and TRBJ2-3, the complete variable domain is KAGVTQTPRYLIKTRGQQVTLSCSPISGHRSVSWYQQTPGQGLQFLFEYFSETQRNKGNFPGRFSGRQFSNSRSEMNVSTLELGDSALYLCASSPGSLTDTQYFGPGTRLTVL.